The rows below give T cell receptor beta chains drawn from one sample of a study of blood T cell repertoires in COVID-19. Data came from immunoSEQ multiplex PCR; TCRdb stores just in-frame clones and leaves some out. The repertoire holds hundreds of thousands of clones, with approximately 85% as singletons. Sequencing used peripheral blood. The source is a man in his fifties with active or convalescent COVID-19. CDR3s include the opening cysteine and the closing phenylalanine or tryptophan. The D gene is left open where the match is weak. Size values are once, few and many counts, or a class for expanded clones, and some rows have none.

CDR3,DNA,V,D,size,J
CASSQQGTSSYEQYF,TGCGCCAGCAGCCAACAGGGGACCAGCTCCTACGAGCAGTACTTC,TRBV4-1,-,-,TRBJ2-7
CASSLLSGEQFF,TGTGCCAGCAGCCTCCTTAGCGGCGAGCAGTTCTTC,TRBV7-9,-,-,TRBJ2-1
CASSGQGQASYEQYF,TGTGCCAGTAGTGGCCAGGGGCAGGCCTCCTACGAGCAGTACTTC,TRBV19,-,few,TRBJ2-7
CASSPDRGFYGYTF,TGCGCCAGCAGCCCGGACAGGGGATTCTATGGCTACACCTTC,TRBV5-1,TRBD1,-,TRBJ1-2
CASSVEGLAASTDTQYF,TGTGCCAGCAGCGTAGAGGGACTAGCGGCTAGCACAGATACGCAGTATTTT,TRBV9,TRBD2,-,TRBJ2-3
CASSSQGIGGYTF,TGTGCCAGCAGTTCACAGGGGATCGGTGGCTACACCTTC,TRBV27,TRBD1,-,TRBJ1-2
CASSLVAGGRVETQYF,TGTGCCAGCAGCTTGGTCGCGGGAGGGCGGGTAGAGACCCAGTACTTC,TRBV5-4,TRBD2,-,TRBJ2-5
CASSSGVAGGNIQYF,TGTGCCAGCAGTTCAGGGGTGGCGGGAGGAAACATTCAGTACTTC,TRBV5-5,TRBD2,-,TRBJ2-4
CAISESGAATDTQYF,TGTGCCATCAGTGAGTCGGGGGCGGCCACAGATACGCAGTATTTT,TRBV10-3,-,-,TRBJ2-3
CATSGTFPDTQYF,TGTGCCACTAGCGGGACTTTCCCAGATACGCAGTATTTT,TRBV24-1,TRBD2,-,TRBJ2-3
CASSLGSYEQYF,TGTGCCAGCAGCTTAGGTAGCTACGAGCAGTACTTC,TRBV7-2,-,-,TRBJ2-7
CASGAVTGELFF,TGTGCTAGTGGAGCGGTCACCGGGGAGCTGTTTTTT,TRBV12-5,-,-,TRBJ2-2
CASSLEGAAGYTF,TGTGCCAGCAGCCTAGAGGGGGCGGCTGGCTACACCTTC,TRBV7-9,TRBD1,-,TRBJ1-2
CSARTGNGYTF,TGCAGTGCTCGGACAGGGAATGGCTACACCTTC,TRBV20-1,TRBD1,-,TRBJ1-2
CASSLVGHSMNEQYF,TGCGCCAGCAGCTTGGTTGGGCATTCTATGAACGAGCAGTACTTC,TRBV5-1,-,once,TRBJ2-7
CASSGLKGQSEAFF,TGTGCCAGCAGTGGCCTCAAGGGACAGTCTGAAGCTTTCTTT,TRBV27,TRBD1,-,TRBJ1-1
CASSLNRDLYGYTF,TGTGCCAGTAGCCTAAACAGGGACCTCTATGGCTACACCTTC,TRBV19,-,-,TRBJ1-2
CASSLGTSGNNEQFF,TGCGCCAGCAGCCTCGGGACTAGCGGAAACAATGAGCAGTTCTTC,TRBV5-1,TRBD2,-,TRBJ2-1
CASSSPPGQRYTGELFF,TGTGCCAGCAGCTCCCCGCCGGGACAGAGGTACACCGGGGAGCTGTTTTTT,TRBV7-2,TRBD1,-,TRBJ2-2
CASSLVQGNTGELFF,TGTGCCAGCAGCTTAGTGCAGGGGAACACCGGGGAGCTGTTTTTT,TRBV7-9,-,-,TRBJ2-2
CASSFRDRGLHEQYF,TGTGCCAGCAGCTTCCGGGACAGGGGGCTTCACGAGCAGTACTTC,TRBV5-6,TRBD1,-,TRBJ2-7
CASSFRDRVSYGYTF,TGTGCCAGCAGCTTCCGGGACAGGGTGTCGTATGGCTACACCTTC,TRBV5-6,TRBD1,-,TRBJ1-2
CASRPQVSSYNEQFF,TGCGCCAGTAGGCCTCAGGTGAGCTCCTACAATGAGCAGTTCTTC,TRBV5-1,-,-,TRBJ2-1
CASSYSQSIQETQYF,TGTGCCAGCAGTTACTCGCAATCTATACAAGAGACCCAGTACTTC,TRBV6-5,-,-,TRBJ2-5
CAISESSEKLFF,TGTGCCATCAGTGAGTCCTCGGAAAAACTGTTTTTT,TRBV10-3,-,few,TRBJ1-4
CASKQLNYGYTF,TGTGCCAGCAAACAGCTTAACTATGGCTACACCTTC,TRBV6-5,-,-,TRBJ1-2
CASSLQVNQPQHF,TGTGCCAGCAGTCTTCAGGTCAATCAGCCCCAGCATTTT,TRBV6-5,-,few,TRBJ1-5
CASSLRDTAAEQYF,TGTGCCAGCAGCCTCCGGGACACTGCTGCCGAGCAGTACTTC,TRBV2,-,-,TRBJ2-7
CATSREPDSNEKLFF,TGTGCCACCAGCAGAGAGCCGGACAGTAATGAAAAACTGTTTTTT,TRBV15,-,-,TRBJ1-4
CASSLKVERTQYF,TGTGCCAGCAGCTTGAAAGTTGAGAGGACCCAGTACTTC,TRBV5-4,-,-,TRBJ2-5